This entry features one T cell receptor beta chain sequence. This sample was included in a study of OX40 agonist ivuxolimab in advanced cancers. Study-level background: Ivuxolimab, which patients received intravenously every 2 weeks, was dosed at 0.01 to 10 mg/kg.

The data were produced by immunoSEQ multiplex PCR, yet TCRdb's version contains in-frame clones alone and is incomplete. The data contain some 35,000 clones, 65% to 80% of them singletons. Samples of blood were obtained at baseline, on cycle 4 day 1, and on cycle 7 day 1. This TCR was recovered from an adult with an advanced solid tumor such as melanoma, head and neck, liver or kidney cancer. The sample here was CD4+ or CD8+ T cells sorted from blood, taken in a trial of the OX40 agonist ivuxolimab.

The CDR3 reads CASSLVGQGGGYTF. In nucleotides, the CDR3 is TGTGCCAGCAGCTTGGTCGGACAGGGTGGTGGCTACACCTTC. The chain is built from TRBV5-4 and TRBJ1-2; 8 nucleotides align to TRBD1. Trimming took 0 bases from V and 7 from J; bases not matched to a gene: 5. The germline gives CDR1 SGHNT, CDR2 YYREEE (reference sequence). CDR3 length: 14 amino acids.